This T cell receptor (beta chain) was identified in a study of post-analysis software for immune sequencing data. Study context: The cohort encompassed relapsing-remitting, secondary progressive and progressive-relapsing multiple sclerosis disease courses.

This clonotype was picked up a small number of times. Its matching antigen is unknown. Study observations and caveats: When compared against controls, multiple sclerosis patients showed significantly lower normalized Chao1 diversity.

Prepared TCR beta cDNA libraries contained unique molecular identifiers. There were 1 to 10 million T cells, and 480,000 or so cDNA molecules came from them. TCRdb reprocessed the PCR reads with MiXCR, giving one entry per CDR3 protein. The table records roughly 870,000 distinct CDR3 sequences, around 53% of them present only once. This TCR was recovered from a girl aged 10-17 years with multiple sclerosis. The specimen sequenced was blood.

In DNA, the CDR3 is TGTGCCAGCAAGGATTCGAGTTACGCGGGCGAGCAGTACTTC. This translates into CASKDSSYAGEQYF. V gene TRBV2 combines with J gene TRBJ2-7, with D possibly being TRBD2 (5 bases). Trimming shortened V by 7 bases and J by 6 bases, and 19 bases separated the two germline ends. Germline V CDR1 and CDR2: SNHLY, FYNNEI. CDR3 length equals 14 residues.